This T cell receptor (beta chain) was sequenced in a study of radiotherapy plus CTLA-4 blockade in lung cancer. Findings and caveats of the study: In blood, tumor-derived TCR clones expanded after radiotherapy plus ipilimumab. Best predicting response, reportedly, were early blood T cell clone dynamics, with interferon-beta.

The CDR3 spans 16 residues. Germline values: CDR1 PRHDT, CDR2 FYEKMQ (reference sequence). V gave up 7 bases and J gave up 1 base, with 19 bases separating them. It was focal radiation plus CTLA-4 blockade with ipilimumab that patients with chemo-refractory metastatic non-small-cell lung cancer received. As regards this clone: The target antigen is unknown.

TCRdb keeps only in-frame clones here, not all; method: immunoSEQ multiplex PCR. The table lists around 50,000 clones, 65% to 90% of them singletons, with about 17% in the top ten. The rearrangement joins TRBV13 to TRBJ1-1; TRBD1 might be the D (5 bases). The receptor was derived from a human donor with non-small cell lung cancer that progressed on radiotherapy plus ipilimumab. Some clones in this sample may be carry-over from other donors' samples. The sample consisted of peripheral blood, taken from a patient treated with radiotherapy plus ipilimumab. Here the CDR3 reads CASTFFRNDRNTEAFF. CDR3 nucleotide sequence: TGTGCCAGCACCTTTTTCCGGAACGACAGGAACACTGAAGCTTTCTTT.